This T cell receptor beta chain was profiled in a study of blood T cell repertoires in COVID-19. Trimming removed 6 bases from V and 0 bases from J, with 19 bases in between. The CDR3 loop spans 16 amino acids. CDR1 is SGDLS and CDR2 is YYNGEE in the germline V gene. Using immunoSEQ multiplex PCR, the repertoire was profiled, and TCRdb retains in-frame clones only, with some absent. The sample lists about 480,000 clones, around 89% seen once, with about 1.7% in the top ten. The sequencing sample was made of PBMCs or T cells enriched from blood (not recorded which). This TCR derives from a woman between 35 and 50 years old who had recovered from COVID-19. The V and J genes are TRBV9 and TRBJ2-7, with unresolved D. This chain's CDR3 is CASTPGRHLSSYEQYF. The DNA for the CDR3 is TGTGCCAGCACCCCCGGCCGACACCTGAGCTCCTACGAGCAGTACTTC.